This T cell receptor (beta chain) emerged from a study of control samples from healthy donors and cancer patients. The data were produced by immunoSEQ multiplex PCR, yet TCRdb's version contains in-frame clones alone and is incomplete. The sample holds around 180,000 clones; 75% to 95% are singletons and the top ten take roughly 2.1%. There are 15 residues in the CDR3. Trimming cost V 3 bases and J 7 bases, with 18 bases left between them. Per the germline V gene, CDR1 is LGHNT and CDR2 is FRNRAP. Sequenced sample: blood. V gene TRBV12-5 combines with J gene TRBJ1-2; possibly TRBD1 for D (5 bases). This sequence was found in a woman aged 40 to 49 in good health. The CDR3, as DNA: TGTGCTAGTGGTTTCCCCCGGGACCGGACGGGTGGCTACACCTTC. Translation gives CASGFPRDRTGGYTF.